This section outlines one TCR beta chain sequence together with its context. The antigen remains unidentified. The CDR3 sequence is 16 residues long. Germline CDR1 is LNHDA and CDR2 is SQIVND (reference sequence). The V and J ends lost 3 bases and 2 bases, in that order; junction bases with no gene match: 7. The protocol was immunoSEQ multiplex PCR, while the TCRdb copy is restricted to in-frame clones and leaves out a portion. The table lists more than 70,000 clones, 85% to 95% of them singletons, with roughly 0.37% in the top ten. This sample was taken from a study of graft-versus-host responses after intestinal transplantation. Regarding the study as a whole: Peak GvH clone levels in circulation were associated with early post-transplant HvG declines.

The TCR originated in a human donor who was the organ donor for an intestinal transplant. The sequencing used unstimulated CD8+ T cells sorted from spleen or lymph node cells, collected before transplant. The gene calls are TRBV19 and TRBJ1-5; TRBD1 matches at 7 bases. This CDR3 reads CASSMGDSLGNQPQHF. CDR3 DNA: TGTGCCAGTAGTATGGGGGACAGCCTTGGCAATCAGCCCCAGCATTTT.